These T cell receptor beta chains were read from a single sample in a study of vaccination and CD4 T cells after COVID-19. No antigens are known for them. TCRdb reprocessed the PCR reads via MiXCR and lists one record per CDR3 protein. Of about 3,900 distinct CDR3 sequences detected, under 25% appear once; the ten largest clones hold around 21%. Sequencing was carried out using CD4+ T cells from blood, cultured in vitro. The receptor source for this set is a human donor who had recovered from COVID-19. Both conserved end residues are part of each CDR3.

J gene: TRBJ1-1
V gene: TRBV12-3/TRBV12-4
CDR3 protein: CASSLMVRNTEAFF

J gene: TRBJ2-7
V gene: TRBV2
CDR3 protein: CASSLDRASYEQYF

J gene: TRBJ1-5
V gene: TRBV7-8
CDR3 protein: CASSLTEGGNQPQHF

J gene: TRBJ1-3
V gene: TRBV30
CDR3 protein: CAWRMGPGNTIYF

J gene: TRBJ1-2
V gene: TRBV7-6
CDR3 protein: CASSPGGQGGNYGYTF

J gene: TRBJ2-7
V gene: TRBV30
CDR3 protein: CARVSGTVFYEQYF

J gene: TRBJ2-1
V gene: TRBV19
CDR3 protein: CASSPGYNEQFF

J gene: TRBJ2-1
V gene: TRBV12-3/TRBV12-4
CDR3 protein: CASSGTLTGEQFF

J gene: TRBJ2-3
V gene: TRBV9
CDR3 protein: CASSVFTDTQYF

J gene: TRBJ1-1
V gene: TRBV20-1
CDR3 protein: CSAFRVQNTEAFF

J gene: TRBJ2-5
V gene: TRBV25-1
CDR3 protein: CASSDGGGFPETQYF

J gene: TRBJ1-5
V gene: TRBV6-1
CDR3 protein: CASSDRLGNQPQHF

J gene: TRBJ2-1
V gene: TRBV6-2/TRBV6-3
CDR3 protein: CASSWGGGAGEQFF

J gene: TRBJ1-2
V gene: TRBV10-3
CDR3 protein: CAISEYPRQHGYTF

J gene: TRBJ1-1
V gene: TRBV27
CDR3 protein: CASSRPGTGYGTEAFF

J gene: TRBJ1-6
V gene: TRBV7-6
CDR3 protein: CASSLSGPIYNSPLHF

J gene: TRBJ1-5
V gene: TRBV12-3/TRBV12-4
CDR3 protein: CASSLTGGSNQPQHF

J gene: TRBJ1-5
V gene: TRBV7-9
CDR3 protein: CASSLTTGDQPQHF

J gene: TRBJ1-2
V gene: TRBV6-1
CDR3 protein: CASDNRNGYTF

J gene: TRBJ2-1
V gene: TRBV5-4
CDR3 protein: CASSLEASGSEQFF

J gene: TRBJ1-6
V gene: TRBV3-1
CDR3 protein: CASSVRPGNSPLHF

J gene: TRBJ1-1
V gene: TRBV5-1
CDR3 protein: CASSLTGNVMNTEAFF

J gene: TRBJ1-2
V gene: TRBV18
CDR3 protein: CASSPGSDYGYTF

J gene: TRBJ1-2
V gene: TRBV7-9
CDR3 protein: CASSLDIQHGYTF

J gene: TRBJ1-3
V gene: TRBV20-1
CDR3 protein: CSARGTGNTIYF

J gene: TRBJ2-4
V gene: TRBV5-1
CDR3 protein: CASSLEVTAAKNIQYF

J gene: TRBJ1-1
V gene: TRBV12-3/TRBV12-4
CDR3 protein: CASSGQAWSTEAFF

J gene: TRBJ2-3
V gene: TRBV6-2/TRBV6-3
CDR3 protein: CASSYTQRGGSDTQYF

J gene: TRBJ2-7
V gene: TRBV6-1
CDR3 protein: CASSLTGQGYEQYF

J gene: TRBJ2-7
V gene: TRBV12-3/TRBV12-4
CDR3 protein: CASSFRAGGLYEQYF

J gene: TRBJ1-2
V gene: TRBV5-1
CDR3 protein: CASSQQGYSYGYTF

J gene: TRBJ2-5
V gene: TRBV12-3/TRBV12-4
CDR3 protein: CASSLVGGETQYF

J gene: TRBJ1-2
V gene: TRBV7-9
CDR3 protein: CASSARGGYTF

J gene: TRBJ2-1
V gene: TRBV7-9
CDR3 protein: CASSPWVESYNEQFF

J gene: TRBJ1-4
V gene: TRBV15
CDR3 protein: CATSRDLGLRGDEKLFF

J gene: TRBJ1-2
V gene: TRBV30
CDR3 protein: CAWSVPPTDGYTF

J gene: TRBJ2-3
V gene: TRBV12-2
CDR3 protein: CASRLGTDTQYF

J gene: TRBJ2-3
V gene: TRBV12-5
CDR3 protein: CASGGQGGTDTQYF

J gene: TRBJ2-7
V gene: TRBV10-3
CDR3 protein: CAISESSGGSEQYF

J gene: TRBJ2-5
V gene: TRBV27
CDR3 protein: CASTGPSGTGETQYF

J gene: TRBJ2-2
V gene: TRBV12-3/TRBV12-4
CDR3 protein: CASSPSFFTGELFF

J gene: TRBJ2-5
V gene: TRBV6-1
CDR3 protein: CASSRLARETQYF

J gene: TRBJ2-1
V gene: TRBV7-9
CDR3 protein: CASSPRTDYNEQFF

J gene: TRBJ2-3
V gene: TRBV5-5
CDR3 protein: CASSLSQRGTDTQYF

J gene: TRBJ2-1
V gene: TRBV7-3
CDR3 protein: CASSPAGAGIEQFF

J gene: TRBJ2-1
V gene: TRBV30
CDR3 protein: CAWAPGHNEQFF

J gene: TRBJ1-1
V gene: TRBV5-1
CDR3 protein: CASGRGASSTEAFF

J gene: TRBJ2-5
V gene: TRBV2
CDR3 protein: CASSEAPGVSQYF

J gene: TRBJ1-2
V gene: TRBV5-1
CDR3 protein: CASSPTGGVNYGYTF

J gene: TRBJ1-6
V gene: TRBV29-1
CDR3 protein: CSVEATRCSPLHF

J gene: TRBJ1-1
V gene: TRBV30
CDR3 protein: CAWSAGIWDTEAFF

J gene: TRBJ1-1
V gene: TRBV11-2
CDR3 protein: CASSGEVKGRTEAFF

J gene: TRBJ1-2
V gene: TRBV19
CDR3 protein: CASSTSPQGAGYTF

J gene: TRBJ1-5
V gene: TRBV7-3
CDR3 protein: CASSLTAQNQPQHF